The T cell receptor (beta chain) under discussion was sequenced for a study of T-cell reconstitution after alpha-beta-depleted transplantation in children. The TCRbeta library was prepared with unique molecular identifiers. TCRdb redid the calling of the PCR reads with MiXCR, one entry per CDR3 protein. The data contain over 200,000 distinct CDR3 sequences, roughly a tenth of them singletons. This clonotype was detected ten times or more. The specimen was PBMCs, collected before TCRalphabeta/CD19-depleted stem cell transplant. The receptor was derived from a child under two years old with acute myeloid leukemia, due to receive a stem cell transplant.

CDR3 nucleotides: TGTGCCAGCAGCTTGGACCCGGGACAGGGGACCTACGAGCAGTACTTC. It is translated as CASSLDPGQGTYEQYF. V is TRBV5-4 and J is TRBJ2-7, with TRBD1 matching 10 bases. Germline V gene data show CDR1 as SGHNT and CDR2 as YYREEE (reference sequence). Trimming cost V 0 bases and J 2 bases; bases outside gene matches: 5. This CDR3 has 16 amino acids.